This T cell receptor beta chain was identified during a study of CD8 T cells in Susac syndrome. Random hexamers served to reverse transcribe roughly 0.5 to 1 ug RNA. Amplification of TCR beta CDR3 used immunoSEQ multiplex PCR across 54 Vbeta and 13 Jbeta. Using its own MiXCR run on the immunoSEQ multiplex PCR reads, TCRdb lists one record per CDR3 protein. The table lists roughly 130,000 distinct CDR3 sequences, 85% to 95% of them singletons. This CDR3 spans 13 amino acids. Germline V gene sequence: CDR1 KGHDR, CDR2 SFDVKD. Trimming removed 2 bases at V and 2 bases at J, with 5 bases between. This receptor was taken from a human donor with multiple sclerosis. The chain links TRBV24-1 to TRBJ1-2; D remains ambiguous. The sample taken for sequencing was CD4+ T cells from PBMCs. DNA for the CDR3: TGTGCCACCAGTGATTCTAAGAACTATGGCTACACCTTC. Its translation is CATSDSKNYGYTF.